A selection of T cell receptor beta chains follows, all from one sample in a study of cytomegalovirus exposure and HLA in healthy donors. Here immunoSEQ multiplex PCR was the method, and the copy in TCRdb shows in-frame clones only, minus some. The sample has 150,000 to 200,000 clones; 70% to 80% are singletons. Sequencing used PBMCs. These receptor sequences come from a woman in her forties or fifties in good health and CMV-seronegative. Both conserved end residues are part of each CDR3. The order of the fields is CDR3 protein, CDR3 DNA, clone size, J gene, D gene, V gene. The D gene is left open where the match is weak. A row's size may be missing; if present it is once, few, many or a size class.

CASSYDLVQGQGYTF	TGTGCCAGCAGTTACGATTTAGTACAGGGGCAAGGCTACACCTTC	-	TRBJ1-2	TRBD1	TRBV6-5
CASSHGSMGQGFYEQYF	TGCGCCAGCAGCCACGGAAGTATGGGACAGGGATTCTACGAGCAGTACTTC	-	TRBJ2-7	TRBD1	TRBV4-1
CASSERRIAGGNEQFF	TGTGCCAGCAGTGAAAGAAGAATAGCGGGGGGGAATGAGCAGTTCTTC	few	TRBJ2-1	TRBD2	TRBV2
CASSGQGAGSGNTIYF	TGTGCCAGCAGTGGACAGGGGGCAGGTTCTGGAAACACCATATATTTT	-	TRBJ1-3	TRBD1	TRBV6-1
CAIREGATEAFF	TGTGCCATCAGAGAGGGGGCTACTGAAGCTTTCTTT	few	TRBJ1-1	TRBD1	TRBV10-3
CASRLKGHGVNEQYF	TGTGCCAGCAGGCTAAAGGGACACGGCGTCAACGAGCAGTACTTC	-	TRBJ2-7	-	TRBV6-5
CSVGAQGGYGYTF	TGCAGCGTGGGCGCACAGGGGGGCTATGGCTACACCTTC	once	TRBJ1-2	TRBD1	TRBV29-1
CASSPRGENTIYF	TGTGCCAGCAGTCCCAGGGGAGAAAACACCATATATTTT	few	TRBJ1-3	-	TRBV2
CASRANTGQGGEQYF	TGTGCCAGCAGGGCGAATACGGGACAGGGAGGCGAGCAGTACTTC	-	TRBJ2-7	TRBD1	TRBV7-2
CASTRGRLSQETQYF	TGTGCCAGCACCAGGGGGCGGCTTAGCCAAGAGACCCAGTACTTC	-	TRBJ2-5	TRBD1	TRBV2
CASSLNRGTGNTIYF	TGTGCCAGCAGCCTTAACAGGGGAACCGGAAACACCATATATTTT	-	TRBJ1-3	TRBD1	TRBV7-9
CASSSLQGAGDEQYF	TGCGCCAGCAGCTCCTTACAGGGGGCTGGAGACGAGCAGTACTTC	once	TRBJ2-7	TRBD1	TRBV5-1
CASRPGLAGGEQYF	TGTGCCAGCCGCCCCGGACTAGCGGGAGGAGAGCAGTACTTC	few	TRBJ2-7	TRBD2	TRBV2
CASSHVGGGGMLYEQYF	TGCGCCAGCAGCCATGTCGGAGGCGGCGGGATGCTCTACGAGCAGTACTTC	-	TRBJ2-7	-	TRBV4-1
CASSLGGSRTDTQYF	TGTGCCAGCAGCTTAGGCGGGAGTCGCACAGATACGCAGTATTTT	few	TRBJ2-3	TRBD2	TRBV7-3
CASSPSGRVYGYTF	TGCGCCAGCAGCCCCTCCGGCAGGGTCTATGGCTACACCTTC	-	TRBJ1-2	-	TRBV5-1
CASGLVVGTGETQYF	TGTGCTAGTGGTTTGGTGGTGGGGACAGGTGAGACCCAGTACTTC	-	TRBJ2-5	TRBD1	TRBV12-5
CTAQGNTEAFF	TGCACCGCGCAGGGGAACACTGAAGCTTTCTTT	-	TRBJ1-1	-	TRBV20-1
CATSSLAGNQPQHF	TGTGCCACCAGCTCGTTGGCAGGCAATCAGCCCCAGCATTTT	-	TRBJ1-5	-	TRBV15
CASSLRAGLNTGELFF	TGTGCCAGCAGCTTAAGGGCGGGACTGAACACCGGGGAGCTGTTTTTT	-	TRBJ2-2	-	TRBV11-3
CASSQDVTNLNTEAFF	TGCGCCAGCAGCCAAGATGTTACAAATTTGAACACTGAAGCTTTCTTT	-	TRBJ1-1	-	TRBV4-1
CASGKTGEQYF	TGTGCTAGTGGTAAAACCGGCGAGCAGTACTTC	-	TRBJ2-7	-	TRBV12-5
CASRQPGQFYGYTF	TGTGCCAGCAGACAGCCCGGACAGTTCTATGGCTACACCTTC	-	TRBJ1-2	-	TRBV27
CASSVDRVRTEAFF	TGTGCCAGTAGTGTTGACAGGGTCAGGACTGAAGCTTTCTTT	-	TRBJ1-1	TRBD1	TRBV19
CASSLVGTRKAGELFF	TGTGCCAGCAGCTTAGTAGGGACTAGAAAGGCCGGGGAGCTGTTTTTT	-	TRBJ2-2	TRBD2	TRBV11-1
CASSPGQGREKLFF	TGTGCCAGCAGCCCGGGACAGGGAAGAGAAAAACTGTTTTTT	-	TRBJ1-4	TRBD1	TRBV5-4
CASSVVGIHDEQFF	TGTGCCAGCAGCGTAGTGGGCATCCACGATGAGCAGTTCTTC	-	TRBJ2-1	-	TRBV9
CASTVGGRNGYTF	TGTGCCAGCACCGTGGGGGGACGGAATGGCTACACCTTC	-	TRBJ1-2	-	TRBV2
CASSQDQVAGRRNEQFF	TGCGCCAGCAGCCAAGATCAGGTGGCAGGGCGTCGAAATGAGCAGTTCTTC	-	TRBJ2-1	-	TRBV4-1
CASSSMGETQYF	TGCGCCAGCAGCTCCATGGGCGAGACCCAGTACTTC	-	TRBJ2-5	-	TRBV4-1
CASSIPVALYNEQFF	TGTGCCAGTAGTATCCCTGTCGCGCTCTACAATGAGCAGTTCTTC	-	TRBJ2-1	-	TRBV19
CASSPRQGAGYGYTF	TGTGCCAGCAGCCCTAGACAGGGGGCTGGCTATGGCTACACCTTC	-	TRBJ1-2	TRBD1	TRBV6-5
CASSPGRGGGPETQYF	TGCGCCAGCAGCCCCGGTCGGGGCGGGGGGCCAGAGACCCAGTACTTC	-	TRBJ2-5	TRBD2	TRBV5-1
CASSQVTSGGTDTQYF	TGCGCCAGCAGCCAAGTTACTAGCGGGGGCACAGATACGCAGTATTTT	-	TRBJ2-3	TRBD2	TRBV4-1
CASTTHRFHF	TGTGCCAGCACCACCCACCGGTTCCACTTC	few	TRBJ2-5	-	TRBV7-9
CASSVQDGSGYEQYF	TGTGCCAGCAGCGTACAGGATGGTAGCGGTTACGAGCAGTACTTC	-	TRBJ2-7	-	TRBV9
CASSWLVGQGTGELFF	TGCGCCAGCAGCTGGCTTGTGGGACAGGGCACCGGGGAGCTGTTTTTT	few	TRBJ2-2	TRBD1	TRBV5-1
CASSLAGGLAGRNNEQFF	TGTGCCAGCAGCTTAGCGGGGGGGCTAGCGGGGCGCAACAATGAGCAGTTCTTC	-	TRBJ2-1	TRBD2	TRBV7-2
CASSPWRTGSTDTQYF	TGTGCCAGCAGCCCTTGGCGGACAGGGAGTACAGATACGCAGTATTTT	-	TRBJ2-3	TRBD1	TRBV7-2
CASSTTGNYGYTF	TGTGCCAGCAGTACGACAGGGAACTATGGCTACACCTTC	-	TRBJ1-2	TRBD1	TRBV25-1
CASTLRGGQPQHF	TGTGCCAGCACCCTAAGGGGTGGTCAGCCCCAGCATTTT	-	TRBJ1-5	-	TRBV6-1
CASSRDSLGTQYF	TGTGCCAGCAGCCGGGACTCATTAGGGACCCAGTACTTC	-	TRBJ2-5	-	TRBV7-2
CASSQTISSYNEQFF	TGCGCCAGCAGCCAAACGATTAGCTCCTACAATGAGCAGTTCTTC	-	TRBJ2-1	-	TRBV4-3
CASSPDFGEAFF	TGTGCCAGCAGCCCAGATTTCGGTGAAGCTTTCTTT	-	TRBJ1-1	-	TRBV14
CATSRGRQGHNTEAFF	TGTGCCACCAGCAGAGGACGACAGGGGCACAACACTGAAGCTTTCTTT	-	TRBJ1-1	TRBD1	TRBV15